This section outlines one T cell receptor (beta chain) sequence together with its context. The V segment lost 6 bases and the J segment 4 bases; nucleotides outside the gene matches: 7. Germline CDR1 reads GTSNPN; CDR2 reads SVGIG (reference sequence). The CDR3 loop spans 13 amino acids. Clones were sequenced by immunoSEQ multiplex PCR, and TCRdb holds only the in-frame ones, with some missing. The repertoire holds over 55,000 clones, with roughly 90% as singletons. This sample was included in a study of control samples from healthy donors and cancer patients. The receptor's source is a man younger than 40 with colorectal cancer. The J gene is TRBJ2-3, the V gene TRBV30, with 7 bases identical to TRBD1. The specimen was PBMCs. The CDR3: CACLDRVADTQYF. In nucleotides, the CDR3 is TGTGCCTGCCTCGACAGGGTGGCAGATACGCAGTATTTT.